A single sample is the source of the 22 T cell receptor beta chains below, sequenced in a study of blood T cell repertoires in COVID-19. Data came from immunoSEQ multiplex PCR; TCRdb stores just in-frame clones and leaves some out. The sample includes around 140,000 clones, 87% of them seen just once. The sample comprised peripheral blood. Receptors originate from a man aged 50-59 years with active COVID-19.

The chain uses TRBV7-2 and TRBJ2-7; maybe TRBD2 (6 bases). Germline-derived CDR1 and CDR2 are SGHTA and FQGNSA. CDR3 length: 15 residues. V gave up 5 bases and J gave up 3 bases, with 17 bases separating them. CDR3 region: CASSPNTGDYYEQYF. The CDR3 DNA reads as TGTGCCAGCAGCCCAAATACGGGGGATTACTACGAGCAGTACTTC.

The rearrangement joins TRBV3-1 (or the pseudogene TRBV3-2) to TRBJ1-5; D is unclear. Looked up from germline, CDR1 is LGHDT and CDR2 is YNNKEL (reference sequence). This CDR3 contains 12 residues. The germline V and J ends were trimmed by 1 base and 9 bases, with 7 bases remaining between them. The CDR3 loop is CASSQAGGPQHF. CDR3 DNA: TGTGCCAGCAGCCAAGCCGGAGGGCCCCAGCATTTT.

J is TRBJ1-5 and V is TRBV18, with a tentative D call TRBD1 (5 bases). Germline values: CDR1 KGHSH, CDR2 LQKENI. The CDR3 sequence is 13 residues long. V was shortened by 3 bases and J by 5 bases, with 8 bases between the two germline ends. CDR3 protein: CASSPQGDQPQHF. The DNA of the CDR3 is TGTGCCAGCTCACCGCAGGGTGATCAGCCCCAGCATTTT.

DNA of the CDR3: TGTGCCAGCAGCCTCAGCAAACCAGGTACAGGGGGCCGCCCTAAAAACACTGAAGCTTTCTTT. Its translation: CASSLSKPGTGGRPKNTEAFF. This chain connects TRBV9 to TRBJ1-1; 9 bases map to TRBD1. Germline V gene sequence: CDR1 SGDLS, CDR2 YYNGEE. The CDR3 covers 21 residues. Trimming cost V 4 bases and J 2 bases; bases outside gene matches: 24. Combining the CDR3 with reference TRBV9 and TRBJ1-1 gives the whole variable domain DSGVTQTPKHLITATGQRVTLRCSPRSGDLSVYWYQQSLDQGLQFLIQYYNGEERAKGNILERFSAQQFPDLHSELNLSSLELGDSALYFCASSLSKPGTGGRPKNTEAFFGQGTRLTVV.

This chain connects TRBV7-3 to TRBJ2-7; maybe TRBD1 (6 bases). The CDR3 contains 13 residues. The V gene lost 1 base and the J gene lost 6 bases, with 10 bases spanning the gap. Germline V gene lookup returns CDR1 SGHTA and CDR2 FQGTGA. The CDR3 nucleotides read TGTGCCAGCAGCTTAAACCCACAGGGCGAGCAGTACTTC. It specifies CASSLNPQGEQYF. The full variable domain, its missing parts supplied by reference TRBV7-3 and TRBJ2-7, is GAGVSQTPSNKVTEKGKYVELRCDPISGHTALYWYRQSLGQGPEFLIYFQGTGAADDSGLPNDRFFAVRPEGSVSTLKIQRTERGDSAVYLCASSLNPQGEQYFGPGTRLTVT.

In regard to this clone: The germline gene is not matched at one end of the junction; a read error may be the cause. This chain links TRBV6-2 or TRBV6-3 with TRBJ1-2, with D perhaps TRBD1 (5 bases). The CDR3 has 16 amino acids. The germline CDR1 and CDR2 sequences are MNHEY and SVGEGT. Here the CDR3 DNA reads TGTGCCAGCAGTCACTCCCTAGTACGCAGGGACTATGGCTACACCTTC. This encodes CASSHSLVRRDYGYTF.

The V gene is TRBV20-1, the J gene TRBJ2-7, with D tentatively TRBD2 (5 bases). The CDR3 runs to 12 residues. The germline V gene encodes CDR1 DFQATT and CDR2 SNEGSKA (reference sequence). Deletions cut 3 bases from V and 5 bases from J, with 11 bases between. The CDR3 reads CSASIRRDEQYF. The DNA of the CDR3 is TGCAGTGCTAGTATTCGGCGGGACGAGCAGTACTTC.

This sequence joins TRBV6-2 or TRBV6-3 and TRBJ1-5, with 9 bases matching TRBD1. The germline V gene encodes CDR1 MNHEY and CDR2 SVGEGT. This CDR3 has 14 amino acids. Unmatched junction bases numbered 4, after V lost 4 bases and J lost 6 bases. This CDR3 is CASSLTGGGQPQHF. Written as DNA, the CDR3 is TGTGCCAGCAGTTTGACAGGGGGGGGTCAGCCCCAGCATTTT.

The chain carries TRBV4-1 and TRBJ1-1; 7 nucleotides match TRBD1. The CDR3 runs 15 residues. V trimming: 6 bases; J trimming: 2 bases; junction bases outside the gene matches: 9. The germline V gene encodes CDR1 MGHRA and CDR2 YSYEKL. CDR3 in amino acids: CASRSLTGINTEAFF. DNA of the CDR3: TGCGCCAGCAGGTCCCTGACAGGGATTAACACTGAAGCTTTCTTT.

V gene TRBV2 combines with J gene TRBJ1-2, with 11 bases identical to TRBD1. The CDR3 totals 14 residues. Germline loops: CDR1 SNHLY, CDR2 FYNNEI. V lost 5 bases to trimming and J lost 5 bases; unmatched junction nucleotides: 4. This CDR3 reads CASSLGQGEYGYTF. Written as DNA, the CDR3 is TGTGCCAGCAGTCTGGGACAGGGGGAATATGGCTACACCTTC.

The J gene is TRBJ2-1, the V gene TRBV28; D is uncertain. The CDR3 is 15 amino acids. CDR1 is MDHEN and CDR2 is SYDVKM in the germline V gene. V gave up 2 bases and J gave up 4 bases, with 12 bases separating them. CDR3 amino acids: CASSLVTEGYNEQFF. DNA for the CDR3: TGTGCCAGCAGTTTAGTTACAGAAGGATACAATGAGCAGTTCTTC.

This clone was seen only once. The gene calls are TRBV2 and TRBJ2-5, with 10 bases matching TRBD2. The germline CDR1 and CDR2 sequences are SNHLY and FYNNEI. The length of the CDR3 is 15 residues. V dropped 7 bases and J dropped 4; count of bases not matched to a gene: 9. CDR3 nucleotides: TGTGCCAGCACTATCAGCGGGGGGGCCGGAGAGACCCAGTACTTC. It is translated as CASTISGGAGETQYF.

V gene TRBV5-6 combines with J gene TRBJ2-7; unclear D gene. CDR1 SGHDT and CDR2 YYEEEE come from the germline V gene. The CDR3 has 13 amino acids. The V gene lost 0 bases and the J gene lost 0 bases, with 4 bases spanning the gap. The CDR3 nucleotides are TGTGCCAGCAGCTTGGTATCCTCCTACGAGCAGTACTTC. Residues: CASSLVSSYEQYF. The whole variable domain, remainder taken from reference TRBV5-6 and TRBJ2-7, is DAGVTQSPTHLIKTRGQQVTLRCSPKSGHDTVSWYQQALGQGPQFIFQYYEEEERQRGNFPDRFSGHQFPNYSSELNVNALLLGDSALYLCASSLVSSYEQYFGPGTRLTVT.

This clone showed up many times. V is TRBV6-5 and J is TRBJ2-1; the match to TRBD2 covers 8 bases. Unmatched junction bases numbered 11, after V lost 4 bases and J lost 9 bases. The CDR3 has 15 amino acids. Germline CDR1 and CDR2: MNHEY and SVGAGI. The CDR3 sequence: CASSSARGASLEQFF. For the CDR3, the DNA is TGTGCCAGCAGTTCTGCGCGGGGGGCCTCTCTTGAGCAGTTCTTC.

The chain employs TRBV2 and TRBJ1-3, with 7 bases aligning to TRBD1. CDR1 and CDR2 (germline): SNHLY, FYNNEI. With 5 bases clipped from V and 0 bases from J, the junction kept 4 bases outside the gene matches. The CDR3 extends over 15 amino acids. CDR3 coding DNA: TGTGCCAGCAGTACAGGGGATAGCTCTGGAAACACCATATATTTT. Amino acids: CASSTGDSSGNTIYF.

This clone was seen a handful of times. This chain uses TRBV3-1 (or the pseudogene TRBV3-2) with TRBJ2-7; TRBD1 agrees at 11 bases. The CDR3 has 16 residues. The V segment lost 0 bases and the J segment 3 bases; nucleotides outside the gene matches: 4. Germline values: CDR1 LGHDT, CDR2 YNNKEL (reference sequence). In DNA form, the CDR3 reads TGTGCCAGCAGCCAAGAGGGACAGGGGGTCCGCTACGAGCAGTACTTC. Protein: CASSQEGQGVRYEQYF.

This clone came up once. The V call is TRBV2, the J call TRBJ2-3, with 8 bases lining up with TRBD2. The CDR3 sequence is 15 residues long. V dropped 8 bases and J dropped 2; count of bases not matched to a gene: 9. Germline-derived CDR1 and CDR2 are SNHLY and FYNNEI. CDR3: CASGGERGFTDTQYF. The CDR3 coding sequence is TGTGCCAGCGGGGGTGAGCGGGGGTTCACAGATACGCAGTATTTT.

The chain is built from TRBV7-2 and TRBJ2-4; TRBD2 is a possible D gene (5 bases). Trimming cost V 6 bases and J 2 bases, with 11 bases left between them. This CDR3 comprises 14 residues. Germline CDR1 reads SGHTA; CDR2 reads FQGNSA. The CDR3 coding sequence is TGTGCCAGCAGTAATCCGGGAACCAAAAACATTCAGTACTTC. Its translation: CASSNPGTKNIQYF.

The V call is TRBV10-2, the J call TRBJ1-3, with D perhaps matching TRBD1 (5 bases). This CDR3 has 16 amino acids. CDR1 is WSHSY and CDR2 is SAAADI in the germline V gene. Trimming removed 6 bases from V and 0 bases from J, with 15 bases in between. The CDR3 DNA follows: TGCGCCAGCAGACCCGGGGGACCGGCCTCTGGAAACACCATATATTTT. Translation: CASRPGGPASGNTIYF.

This sequence joins TRBV29-1 and TRBJ2-5; tentatively, D is TRBD1 (7 bases). Trimming took off 4 bases at V and 4 bases at J, with 13 bases between the two ends. Germline lookup yields CDR1 SQVTM and CDR2 ANQGSEA. This CDR3 comprises 13 residues. The CDR3 coding sequence is TGCAGCGTTGGGTACAGGGGAGGAGAGACCCAGTACTTC. Translation: CSVGYRGGETQYF.

The chain carries TRBV19 and TRBJ1-2; tentatively, D is TRBD1 (6 bases). This CDR3 has 15 amino acids. Germline V lookup: CDR1 LNHDA, CDR2 SQIVND (reference sequence). Trimming stripped 0 bases from V and 4 bases from J, with 12 bases between. CDR3 DNA: TGTGCCAGTAGTATAGATCAGGGGACATCCTATGGCTACACCTTC. This gives the protein CASSIDQGTSYGYTF.

The chain links TRBV11-2 to TRBJ2-3; TRBD1 is a possible D gene (6 bases). CDR1 and CDR2 (germline): SGHAT, FQNNGV. There are 15 residues in the CDR3. Trimming removed 3 bases from V and 2 bases from J, with 12 bases in between. CDR3 loop: CASSFDRFDTDTQYF. CDR3 coding DNA: TGTGCCAGCAGCTTTGACAGGTTCGACACAGATACGCAGTATTTT.